This T cell receptor (beta chain) was recorded in a study of blood T cell repertoires in COVID-19. This clone occurred a few times. Produced via immunoSEQ multiplex PCR; TCRdb's table is partial and in-frame only. The table records about 80,000 clones, around 89% of them present only once. Trimming cost V 5 bases and J 4 bases, with 11 bases left between them. There are 13 residues in the CDR3. CDR1 is SGHTA, CDR2 FQGTGA, per germline. The specimen was peripheral blood. The chain couples TRBV7-3 to TRBJ2-5; no clear D. The origin of this receptor is a woman aged 80 or older with acute or convalescent COVID-19. The CDR3 protein is CASSPSQAETQYF. The DNA for the CDR3 is TGTGCCAGCAGCCCATCCCAGGCAGAGACCCAGTACTTC. The entire variable domain, with the rest obtained from reference TRBV7-3 and TRBJ2-5, is as follows: GAGVSQTPSNKVTEKGKYVELRCDPISGHTALYWYRQSLGQGPEFLIYFQGTGAADDSGLPNDRFFAVRPEGSVSTLKIQRTERGDSAVYLCASSPSQAETQYFGPGTRLLVL.